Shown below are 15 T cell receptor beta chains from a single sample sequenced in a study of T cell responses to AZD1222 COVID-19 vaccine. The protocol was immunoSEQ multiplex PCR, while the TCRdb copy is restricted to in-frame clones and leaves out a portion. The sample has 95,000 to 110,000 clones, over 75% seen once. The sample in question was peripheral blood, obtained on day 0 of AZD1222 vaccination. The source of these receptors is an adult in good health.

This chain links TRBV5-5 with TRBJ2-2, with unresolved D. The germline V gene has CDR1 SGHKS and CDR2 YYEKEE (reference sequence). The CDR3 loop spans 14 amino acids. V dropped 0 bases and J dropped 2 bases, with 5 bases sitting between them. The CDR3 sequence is CASSLVANTGELFF. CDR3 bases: TGTGCCAGCAGCTTGGTTGCAAACACCGGGGAGCTGTTTTTT.

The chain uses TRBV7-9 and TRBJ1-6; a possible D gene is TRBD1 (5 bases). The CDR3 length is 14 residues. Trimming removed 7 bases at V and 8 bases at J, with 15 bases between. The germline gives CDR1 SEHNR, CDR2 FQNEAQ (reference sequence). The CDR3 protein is CASTQSPGDSPLHF. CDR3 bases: TGTGCCAGCACCCAAAGTCCGGGGGATTCACCCCTCCACTTT.

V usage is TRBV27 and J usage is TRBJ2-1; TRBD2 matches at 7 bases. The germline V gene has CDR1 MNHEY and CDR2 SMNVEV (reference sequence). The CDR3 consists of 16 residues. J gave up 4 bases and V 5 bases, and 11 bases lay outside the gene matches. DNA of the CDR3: TGTGCCAGCAGTCACACGGGACTAACATTATACAATGAGCAGTTCTTC. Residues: CASSHTGLTLYNEQFF.

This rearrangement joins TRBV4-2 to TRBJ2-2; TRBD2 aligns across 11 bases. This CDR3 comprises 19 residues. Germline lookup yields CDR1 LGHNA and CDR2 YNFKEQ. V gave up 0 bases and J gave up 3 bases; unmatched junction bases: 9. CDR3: CASSQEVTLAGGDTGELFF. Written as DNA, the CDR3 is TGTGCCAGCAGCCAAGAGGTCACTCTAGCGGGGGGTGACACCGGGGAGCTGTTTTTT.

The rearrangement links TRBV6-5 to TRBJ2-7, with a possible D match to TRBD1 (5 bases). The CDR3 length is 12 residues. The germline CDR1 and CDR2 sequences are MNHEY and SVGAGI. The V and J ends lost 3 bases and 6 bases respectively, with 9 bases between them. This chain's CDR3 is CASSYRGSEQYF. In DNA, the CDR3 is TGTGCCAGCAGTTATAGGGGTTCCGAGCAGTACTTC.

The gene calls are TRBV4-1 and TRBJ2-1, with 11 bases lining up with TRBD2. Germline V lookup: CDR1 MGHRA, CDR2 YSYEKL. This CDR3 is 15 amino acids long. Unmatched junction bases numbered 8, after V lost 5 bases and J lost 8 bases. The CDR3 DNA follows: TGCGCCAGCAGCAAGACTAGCGGGATCTTCGATGAGCAGTTCTTC. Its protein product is CASSKTSGIFDEQFF.

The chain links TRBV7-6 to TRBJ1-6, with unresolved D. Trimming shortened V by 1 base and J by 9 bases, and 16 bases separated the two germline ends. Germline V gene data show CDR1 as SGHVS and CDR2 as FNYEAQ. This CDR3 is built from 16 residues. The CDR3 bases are TGTGCCAGCAGCTTAGACACACAGATCCGGGGTTCACCCCTCCACTTT. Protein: CASSLDTQIRGSPLHF.

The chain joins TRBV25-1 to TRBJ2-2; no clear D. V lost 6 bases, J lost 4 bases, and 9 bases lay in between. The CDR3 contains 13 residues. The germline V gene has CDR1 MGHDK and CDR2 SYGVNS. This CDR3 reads CASRGVVTGELFF. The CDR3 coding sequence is TGTGCCAGCAGAGGCGTCGTCACCGGGGAGCTGTTTTTT.

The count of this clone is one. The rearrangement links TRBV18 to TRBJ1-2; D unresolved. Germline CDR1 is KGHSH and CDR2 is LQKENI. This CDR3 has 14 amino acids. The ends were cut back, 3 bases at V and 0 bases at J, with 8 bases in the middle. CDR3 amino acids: CASSPPGSNYGYTF. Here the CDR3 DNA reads TGTGCCAGCTCACCGCCAGGATCTAACTATGGCTACACCTTC.

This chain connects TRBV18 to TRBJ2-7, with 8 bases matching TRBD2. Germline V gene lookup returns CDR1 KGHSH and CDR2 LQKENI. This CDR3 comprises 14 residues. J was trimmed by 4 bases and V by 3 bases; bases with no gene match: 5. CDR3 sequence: CASSPGGGAYEQYF. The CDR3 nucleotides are TGTGCCAGCTCACCCGGGGGGGGCGCGTACGAGCAGTACTTC.

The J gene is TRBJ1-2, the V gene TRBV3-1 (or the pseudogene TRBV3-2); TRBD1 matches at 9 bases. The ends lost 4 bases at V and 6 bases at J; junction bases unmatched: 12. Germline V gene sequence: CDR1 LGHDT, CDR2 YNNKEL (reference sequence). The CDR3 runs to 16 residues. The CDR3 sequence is CASSPPLARTGDGYTF. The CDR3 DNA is TGTGCCAGCAGCCCCCCCCTGGCCCGGACAGGGGATGGCTACACCTTC.

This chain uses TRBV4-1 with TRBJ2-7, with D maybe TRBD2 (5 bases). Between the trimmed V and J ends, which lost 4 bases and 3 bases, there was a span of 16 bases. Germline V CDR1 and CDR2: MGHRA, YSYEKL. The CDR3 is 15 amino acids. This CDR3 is CASSRETGVFYEQYF. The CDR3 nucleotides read TGCGCCAGCAGCCGAGAGACCGGGGTTTTCTACGAGCAGTACTTC.

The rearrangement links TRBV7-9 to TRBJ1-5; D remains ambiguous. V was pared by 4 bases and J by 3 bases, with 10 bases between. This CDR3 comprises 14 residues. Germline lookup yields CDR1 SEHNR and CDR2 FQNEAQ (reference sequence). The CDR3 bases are TGTGCCAGCAGCTCCCGGGCCGACAATCAGCCCCAGCATTTT. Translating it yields CASSSRADNQPQHF.

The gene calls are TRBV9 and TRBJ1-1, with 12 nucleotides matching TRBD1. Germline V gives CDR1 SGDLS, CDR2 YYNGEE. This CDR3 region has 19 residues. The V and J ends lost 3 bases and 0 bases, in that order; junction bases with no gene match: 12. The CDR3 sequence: CASSGDRGRRGTLNTEAFF. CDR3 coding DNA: TGTGCCAGCAGCGGGGACAGGGGGCGGCGTGGGACCTTGAACACTGAAGCTTTCTTT.

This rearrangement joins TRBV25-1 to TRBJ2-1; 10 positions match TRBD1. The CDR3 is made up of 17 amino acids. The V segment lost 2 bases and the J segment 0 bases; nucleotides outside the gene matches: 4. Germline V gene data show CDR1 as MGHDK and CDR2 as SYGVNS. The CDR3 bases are TGTGCCAGCAGTGAAACGACAGGGGGCGGCTCCTACAATGAGCAGTTCTTC. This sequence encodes CASSETTGGGSYNEQFF. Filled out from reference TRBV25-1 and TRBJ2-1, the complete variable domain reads EADIYQTPRYLVIGTGKKITLECSQTMGHDKMYWYQQDPGMELHLIHYSYGVNSTEKGDLSSESTVSRIRTEHFPLTLESARPSHTSQYLCASSETTGGGSYNEQFFGPGTRLTVL.